The 22 T cell receptor beta chains given below trace back to one sample, sequenced in a study of CD8+CD57+ T cells in acquired aplastic anemia. Using genomic DNA as the template, TCR beta VDJ and CDR3 profiling was carried out. TCRdb processed the reads anew with MiXCR; each CDR3 protein has one entry. The data show 400,000 to 500,000 distinct CDR3 sequences, approximately 70% seen once. The sequencing input was sorted CD4+, CD8+, or CD8+CD57+ T cells (not recorded which) from PBMCs. These receptors all come from a human donor in good health, serving as a control.

This clonotype was seen ten or more times. CDR3 sequence: CASTDRVRYGYTF. The CDR3 DNA follows: TGTGCCTCGACGGACAGGGTGCGGTATGGCTACACCTTC. V usage is TRBV12-3 or TRBV12-4 and J usage is TRBJ1-2; 8 bases map to TRBD1. Trimming removed 11 bases from V and 5 bases from J; junction bases left unmatched: 10. The CDR3 spans 13 residues.

The chain has TRBV2 and TRBJ2-7; either TRBD1 or TRBD2 may supply D (5 bases each). Trimming took 6 bases from V and 7 from J, leaving 22 bases between them. The germline gives CDR1 SNHLY, CDR2 FYNNEI. The CDR3 has 15 amino acids. Here the CDR3 DNA reads TGTGCCAGCAGCTTAGGGGACCTCGGGTCGGAAGAGCAGTACTTC. Encoded protein: CASSLGDLGSEEQYF. The full variable domain, completed using reference TRBV2 and TRBJ2-7, is EPEVTQTPSHQVTQMGQEVILRCVPISNHLYFYWYRQILGQKVEFLVSFYNNEISEKSEIFDDQFSVERPDGSNFTLKIRSTKLEDSAMYFCASSLGDLGSEEQYFGPGTRLTVT.

J is TRBJ1-1 and V is TRBV3-1, with D tentatively TRBD1 (6 bases). From germline, CDR1 is LGHDT and CDR2 YNNKEL (reference sequence). The length of the CDR3 is 20 residues. The V end was cut by 1 base, the J end by 8 bases, with 32 bases between. CDR3 sequence reads: CASSQAFGQCCLSAPQEAFF. CDR3 nucleotide sequence: TGTGCCAGCAGCCAAGCGTTCGGACAGTGCTGTTTGTCGGCCCCGCAGGAAGCTTTCTTT.

This chain links TRBV20-1 with TRBJ2-1; maybe TRBD2 (7 bases). The CDR3 loop spans 15 amino acids. Trimming removed 3 bases from V and 10 bases from J, with 22 bases in between. Germline-derived CDR1 and CDR2 are DFQATT and SNEGSKA (reference sequence). CDR3 nucleotide sequence: TGCAGTGCTAGTCAGGTCCTGGGGGGGCCAAGGGAGCAGTTCTTC. Translation gives CSASQVLGGPREQFF.

About this clonotype: An end of the junction differs from the germline gene, which may be a read error. The chain uses TRBV7-3 and TRBJ1-6, with D unresolved. The CDR3 is 14 amino acids. Germline V gene sequence: CDR1 SGHTA, CDR2 FQGTGA. CDR3 nucleotides: TGCGCCAGCAGCCCGAGACCCGAGGATTCACCCCTCCACTTT. Amino acids: CASSPRPEDSPLHF.

Comment on this clonotype: A junction boundary mismatches the germline segment, possibly from a read error. The V gene is TRBV5-1, the J gene TRBJ2-7; D could derive from TRBD1 or TRBD2 (6 bases each). The length of the CDR3 is 16 residues. Germline values: CDR1 SGHRS, CDR2 YFSETQ. This CDR3 reads CASSPNGRGGAYEQYF. The CDR3 coding sequence is TGTGCCAGCAGCCCGAACGGGAGAGGGGGTGCCTACGAGCAGTACTTC.

The chain recombines TRBV5-8 with TRBJ2-7; TRBD1 is a possible D gene (6 bases). Trimming removed 4 bases at V and 3 bases at J, with 14 bases between. Germline V gene lookup returns CDR1 SGHTS and CDR2 YDEGEE. CDR3 size: 14 residues. CDR3 amino acids: CASSLRTVVYEQYF. The CDR3, as DNA: TGTGCCAGCAGCCTACGGACAGTAGTCTACGAGCAGTACTTC.

CDR3 sequence: CASGGLAGGEQYF. The CDR3 region has the DNA TGTGCCAGCGGGGGACTAGCGGGAGGCGAGCAGTACTTC. The chain recombines TRBV2 with TRBJ2-7; TRBD2 aligns across 15 bases. Trimming removed 8 bases from V and 6 bases from J; junction bases left unmatched: 2. Germline CDR1 and CDR2: SNHLY and FYNNEI. The CDR3 runs 13 residues. Variable domain in full (rest from reference TRBV2 and TRBJ2-7): EPEVTQTPSHQVTQMGQEVILRCVPISNHLYFYWYRQILGQKVEFLVSFYNNEISEKSEIFDDQFSVERPDGSNFTLKIRSTKLEDSAMYFCASGGLAGGEQYFGPGTRLTVT.

The genes are TRBV5-1 and TRBJ1-1; 7 nucleotides line up with TRBD1. Trimming at V came to 4 bases and at J to 7 bases, leaving 10 bases not matched to a gene. The CDR3 is 14 residues long. CDR1 SGHRS and CDR2 YFSETQ come from the germline V gene. The DNA for the CDR3 is TGCGCCAGCAGCCCGCAACACAGGGGCCATGAAGCTTTCTTT. Its protein product is CASSPQHRGHEAFF.

The chain employs TRBV29-1 and TRBJ2-1; 8 positions agree with TRBD2. J gave up 8 bases and V 6 bases, and 6 bases lay outside the gene matches. This CDR3 is built from 12 residues. CDR1 and CDR2 (germline): SQVTM, ANQGSEA. CDR3 sequence reads: CSVRGGAYEQFF. As DNA, the CDR3 is TGCAGCGTACGGGGGGGGGCGTATGAGCAGTTCTTC.

The V gene is TRBV9, the J gene TRBJ2-5; weak D call: TRBD2 (6 bases). Per the germline V gene, CDR1 is SGDLS and CDR2 is YYNGEE. This CDR3 is 16 amino acids long. Trimming took off 4 bases at V and 8 bases at J, with 24 bases between the two ends. For the CDR3, the DNA is TGTGCCAGCAGCCTCTGTGGCGGGACGAGTCAACGAACCCAGTACTTC. Protein product: CASSLCGGTSQRTQYF.

This clonotype was observed a few times. The chain joins TRBV15 to TRBJ1-3; no clear D. Germline V lookup: CDR1 LNHNV, CDR2 YYDKDF (reference sequence). The CDR3 length is 14 residues. Trimming cost V 1 base and J 8 bases, with 12 bases left between them. CDR3 DNA: TGTGCCACCAGCAGAGGCTCCGAGAGGGACACCATATATTTT. Its translation: CATSRGSERDTIYF.

This clonotype has ten or more counts. V usage is TRBV20-1 and J usage is TRBJ1-1; D is unclear. This CDR3 has 12 amino acids. V lost 1 base, J lost 0 bases, and 3 bases lay in between. Germline assignment: CDR1 DFQATT and CDR2 SNEGSKA (reference sequence). The DNA for the CDR3 is TGCAGTGCTAGAGGGCTGAACACTGAAGCTTTCTTT. Protein: CSARGLNTEAFF.

The V call is TRBV20-1, the J call TRBJ1-2; D is ambiguous. V gave up 3 bases and J gave up 5 bases, with 19 bases separating them. The germline V gene encodes CDR1 DFQATT and CDR2 SNEGSKA (reference sequence). The CDR3 covers 15 residues. Written as DNA, the CDR3 is TGCAGTGCTAGGGATAGGGAGGCAGCAACTTATGGCTACACCTTC. It yields the protein CSARDREAATYGYTF.

This rearrangement joins TRBV10-3 to TRBJ2-5; the match to TRBD1 covers 9 bases. The CDR3 covers 13 residues. With V trimmed by 2 bases and J by 6 bases, 1 base remained unmatched. Germline V lookup: CDR1 ENHRY, CDR2 SYGVKD. CDR3 in amino acids: CAISEGTGKTQYF. For the CDR3, the DNA is TGTGCCATCAGTGAGGGGACAGGGAAGACCCAGTACTTC.

This chain links TRBV11-2 with TRBJ2-6; TRBD2 aligns across 7 bases. The CDR3 runs to 18 residues. The germline CDR1 and CDR2 sequences are SGHAT and FQNNGV. V gave up 5 bases and J gave up 1 base; unmatched junction bases: 11. The CDR3 here is CASSKGSREGSGANVLTF. The CDR3 DNA reads TGTGCCAGCAGCAAAGGTAGCAGGGAGGGATCTGGGGCCAACGTCCTGACTTTC. Using reference TRBV11-2 and TRBJ2-6 for the parts outside the CDR3, the full variable domain is EAGVAQSPRYKIIEKRQSVAFWCNPISGHATLYWYQQILGQGPKLLIQFQNNGVVDDSQLPKDRFSAERLKGVDSTLKIQPAKLEDSAVYLCASSKGSREGSGANVLTFGAGSRLTVL.

With respect to this clonotype: The CDR3 ends on some other residue instead of the conserved phenylalanine or tryptophan, so this is likely a read error. The chain employs TRBV2 and TRBJ1-1; D may be TRBD1 (6 bases). Trimming removed 3 bases at V and 11 bases at J, with 19 bases between. This CDR3 spans 14 amino acids. Germline V CDR1 and CDR2: SNHLY, FYNNEI. CDR3 DNA: TGTGCCAGCAGTGAGGCGTACAGGGACAATGAGGCTTTCTAC. Translated: CASSEAYRDNEAFY.

This chain links TRBV7-3 with TRBJ2-1; D may match TRBD1 or TRBD2 (5 bases each). The germline V gene encodes CDR1 SGHTA and CDR2 FQGTGA. Between the trimmed V and J ends, which lost 5 bases and 4 bases, there was a span of 9 bases. The CDR3 extends over 13 amino acids. The CDR3 DNA reads as TGTGCCAGCAGCAGGGACGGGTACAATGAGCAGTTCTTC. Protein product: CASSRDGYNEQFF.

CDR3 DNA: TGTGCCAGCAGCTTGGCGGCAGGGGGGGCTGGAAACACCATATATTTT. Its translation: CASSLAAGGAGNTIYF. The V gene is TRBV5-6, the J gene TRBJ1-3; 7 bases agree with TRBD1. The CDR3 runs to 16 residues. Germline CDR1 and CDR2: SGHDT and YYEEEE. V lost 0 bases to trimming and J lost 2 bases; unmatched junction nucleotides: 5.

A remark on this clonotype: One end of the junction does not line up with germline, which may come from a read error. The chain links TRBV7-2 to TRBJ1-6; D call uncertain. Per germline, CDR1 SGHTA and CDR2 FQGNSA. CDR3 length equals 15 residues. The chain's CDR3 is CASSPTTDYNSPLHF. The CDR3 nucleotides read TGTGCCAGCAGCCCGACAACGGACTACAATTCGCCCCTCCACTTT.

This clonotype was observed a single time. A junction end diverges from the germline sequence, so it may reflect a read error. The genes are TRBV9 and TRBJ2-6; either TRBD1 or TRBD2 may fit D (5 bases each). Germline assignment: CDR1 SGDLS and CDR2 YYNGEE. This CDR3 region has 17 residues. DNA of the CDR3: TGCGCCAGCAGCTCGGGAATTACGGTATCGGACACTGACGTCCTGACTTTC. Translating it yields CASSSGITVSDTDVLTF.

V is TRBV6-1 and J is TRBJ2-7, with a tentative D call TRBD1 (5 bases). Trimming left V 8 bases short and J 1 base short, with 9 bases between. The germline CDR1 and CDR2 sequences are MNHNS and SASEGT. The CDR3 is made up of 12 amino acids. In DNA, the CDR3 is TGTGCCAGCGAGCAGGGTTCCTACGAGCAGTACTTC. It is translated as CASEQGSYEQYF.